Detailed here is one T cell receptor beta chain. Its antigen is unknown. The sample belongs to a study of a mutant IDH1 vaccine in newly diagnosed glioma. Whole-study context: Week 35 was assigned to visit V12, and week 47 was assigned to visit V13. General study findings and limits: Pseudoprogression seemed unrelated to changes in top peripheral T cell clonotypes.

Sequencing was performed with immunoSEQ multiplex PCR; in TCRdb, only in-frame clones are kept and a portion is missing. The repertoire has roughly 34,000 clones, 87% of them found once; the top ten carry around 12%. Time point reported: week 47, end of study. Doses comprised 300 ug of mutant IDH1 20-mer peptide each, plus topical imiquimod. There were eight vaccinations for patients, given in weeks 1, 3, 5, 7, 11, 15, 19 and 23. Donors' newly diagnosed IDH1-mutant WHO grade 3 or 4 astrocytomas lacked nuclear ATRX. This sample comprised PBMCs, obtained from a glioma patient whose treatment included an IDH1 peptide vaccine. This TCR was recovered from a woman aged 25 to 45 with glioma.

CDR3 sequence: CASSLQTSGASYNEQFF. The CDR3 DNA sequence: TGTGCCAGCAGCCTCCAGACTAGCGGGGCCTCCTACAATGAGCAGTTCTTC. The genes are TRBV7-9 and TRBJ2-1, with 11 bases that match TRBD2. CDR3 length equals 17 residues. Germline CDR1 is SEHNR and CDR2 is FQNEAQ (reference sequence). Trimming at V came to 5 bases and at J to 0 bases, leaving 6 bases not matched to a gene.